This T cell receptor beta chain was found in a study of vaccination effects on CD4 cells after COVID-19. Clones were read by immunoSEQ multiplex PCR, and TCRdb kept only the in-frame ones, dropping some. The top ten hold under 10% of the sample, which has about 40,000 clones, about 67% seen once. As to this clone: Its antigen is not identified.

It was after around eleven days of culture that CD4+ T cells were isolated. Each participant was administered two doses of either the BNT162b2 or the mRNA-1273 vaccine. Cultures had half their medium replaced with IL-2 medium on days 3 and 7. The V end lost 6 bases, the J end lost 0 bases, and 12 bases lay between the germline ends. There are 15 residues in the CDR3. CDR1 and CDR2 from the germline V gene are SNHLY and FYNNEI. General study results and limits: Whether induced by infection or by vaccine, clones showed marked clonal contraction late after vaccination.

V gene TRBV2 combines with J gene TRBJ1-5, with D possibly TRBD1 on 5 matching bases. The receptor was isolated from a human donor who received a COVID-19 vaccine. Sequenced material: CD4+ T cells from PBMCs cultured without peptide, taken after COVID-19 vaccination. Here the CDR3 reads CASSRMGGSNQPQHF. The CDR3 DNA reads TGTGCCAGCAGCCGGATGGGGGGTAGCAATCAGCCCCAGCATTTT.